Each of the 23 T cell receptor beta chains below was sequenced from the same sample in a study of cytomegalovirus exposure and HLA in healthy donors. Assay used: immunoSEQ multiplex PCR; TCRdb lists only in-frame clones, some missing. The table records approximately 160,000 clones, approximately 96% of them present only once. Specimen: PBMCs. The receptors originated from a young woman in good health and CMV-seronegative.

The chain is built from TRBV4-3 and TRBJ1-3; the D gene is possibly TRBD1 (5 bases). This CDR3 region has 15 residues. Germline values: CDR1 LGHNA, CDR2 YSLEER. V shed 2 bases and J shed 2 bases, with 10 bases lying between them. The CDR3 protein is CASSQSPGPGNTIYF. The CDR3 DNA follows: TGCGCCAGCAGCCAAAGTCCAGGGCCTGGAAACACCATATATTTT.

The J gene is TRBJ2-1, the V gene TRBV6-5; D might be TRBD2 (7 bases). CDR3 length equals 14 residues. V lost 4 bases and J 7 bases, leaving 14 bases between the germline ends. Per the germline V gene, CDR1 is MNHEY and CDR2 is SVGAGI. The CDR3 bases are TGTGCCAGCAGTTTAGGGGGGGCTATGAATGAGCAGTTCTTC. Translation: CASSLGGAMNEQFF.

V gene TRBV20-1 combines with J gene TRBJ2-1; D gene uncertain. CDR1 DFQATT and CDR2 SNEGSKA come from the germline V gene (reference sequence). This CDR3 has 11 amino acids. The V gene lost 1 base and the J gene lost 7 bases, with 5 bases spanning the gap. The CDR3 spells CSARVQNEQFF. CDR3 DNA: TGCAGTGCTAGAGTACAGAATGAGCAGTTCTTC.

The chain couples TRBV5-1 to TRBJ2-3; 7 positions agree with TRBD2. The germline CDR1 and CDR2 sequences are SGHRS and YFSETQ. The CDR3 totals 14 residues. V was clipped by 6 bases and J by 0 bases; unmatched bases: 4. This chain's CDR3 is CASTSGLSTDTQYF. The CDR3 DNA follows: TGCGCCAGCACCTCGGGACTAAGCACAGATACGCAGTATTTT.

The chain joins TRBV30 to TRBJ1-2, with 8 bases fitting TRBD1. The CDR3 loop spans 15 amino acids. Germline V gene lookup returns CDR1 GTSNPN and CDR2 SVGIG (reference sequence). The J segment lost 3 bases and the V segment lost 0 bases, leaving 6 bases of the junction unmatched. This CDR3 reads CAWSVSTGGHYGYTF. For the CDR3, the DNA is TGTGCCTGGAGTGTAAGCACAGGGGGACACTATGGCTACACCTTC.

The V gene is TRBV30, the J gene TRBJ1-2; no reliable D call. Trimming left V 4 bases short and J 3 bases short, with 15 bases between. This CDR3 contains 14 residues. CDR1 and CDR2 (germline): GTSNPN, SVGIG (reference sequence). The CDR3 region is CAWNLAAWDYGYTF. CDR3 nucleotide sequence: TGTGCCTGGAATTTAGCCGCCTGGGACTATGGCTACACCTTC.

The chain has TRBV19 and TRBJ2-4, with 8 bases aligning to TRBD2. The CDR3 extends over 15 amino acids. J gave up 6 bases and V 0 bases, and 4 bases lay outside the gene matches. The germline gives CDR1 LNHDA, CDR2 SQIVND (reference sequence). The CDR3 spells CASSIDSGTRNIQYF. The CDR3 nucleotides read TGTGCCAGTAGTATAGATAGCGGGACAAGAAACATTCAGTACTTC. The full variable domain, rest sourced from reference TRBV19 and TRBJ2-4, is DGGITQSPKYLFRKEGQNVTLSCEQNLNHDAMYWYRQDPGQGLRLIYYSQIVNDFQKGDIAEGYSVSREKKESFPLTVTSAQKNPTAFYLCASSIDSGTRNIQYFGAGTRLSVL.

V usage is TRBV10-1 and J usage is TRBJ2-6, with 12 bases aligning to TRBD1. Trimming at V came to 7 bases and at J to 2 bases, leaving 12 bases not matched to a gene. In germline, CDR1 is WNHNN, CDR2 SYGVQD (reference sequence). The CDR3 length is 19 residues. For the CDR3, the DNA is TGCGCCAGCACCCGAGGAAAGGGACAGGGGGCTACTGGGGCCAACGTCCTGACTTTC. Protein sequence: CASTRGKGQGATGANVLTF.

The chain has TRBV7-2 and TRBJ2-3; 8 positions match TRBD1. CDR1 is SGHTA and CDR2 is FQGNSA in the germline V gene. Germline trimming cut 3 bases from V and 3 bases from J; bases unmatched to any gene: 2. The CDR3 is 14 residues long. This chain's CDR3 is CASSFDRGTDTQYF. The DNA of the CDR3 is TGTGCCAGCAGCTTTGACAGGGGAACAGATACGCAGTATTTT.

The chain combines TRBV6-5 with TRBJ1-5, with TRBD1 as a possible D gene (5 bases). Trimming shortened V by 6 bases and J by 3 bases, and 9 bases separated the two germline ends. Germline V lookup: CDR1 MNHEY, CDR2 SVGAGI. This CDR3 region has 13 residues. The CDR3 region has the DNA TGTGCCAGCAGCCCAGGGAACAATCAGCCCCAGCATTTT. Amino acid sequence: CASSPGNNQPQHF.

The chain is built from TRBV7-2 and TRBJ2-3, with 9 bases lining up with TRBD2. The CDR3 contains 16 residues. The germline V gene encodes CDR1 SGHTA and CDR2 FQGNSA. Trimming removed 2 bases from V and 5 bases from J; junction bases left unmatched: 8. The CDR3 region is CASSLFGAGGGDTQYF. In DNA, the CDR3 is TGTGCCAGCAGCTTATTTGGAGCGGGGGGTGGAGATACGCAGTATTTT.

The rearrangement uses TRBV7-3 and TRBJ2-1; TRBD1 aligns across 8 bases. V dropped 4 bases and J dropped 6; count of bases not matched to a gene: 8. CDR3 length: 15 residues. Per the germline V gene, CDR1 is SGHTA and CDR2 is FQGTGA. The CDR3 DNA reads as TGTGCCAGCAGCTCGGACAGGGCCTTCGGCAATGAGCAGTTCTTC. Translated, it gives CASSSDRAFGNEQFF.

The chain recombines TRBV29-1 with TRBJ1-2, with TRBD1 identical over 7 bases. Germline V lookup: CDR1 SQVTM, CDR2 ANQGSEA. The V and J ends lost 7 bases and 2 bases, in that order; junction bases with no gene match: 10. The CDR3 is 14 amino acids. CDR3 DNA sequence: TGCAGCGCCGATGTGACAGGGACCAACTATGGCTACACCTTC. As protein: CSADVTGTNYGYTF.

This rearrangement joins TRBV6-5 to TRBJ1-3; 7 positions match TRBD1. Germline-derived CDR1 and CDR2 are MNHEY and SVGAGI. The CDR3 is 14 amino acids. The ends lost 6 bases at V and 3 bases at J; junction bases unmatched: 5. This chain's CDR3 is CASSLTGDGNTIYF. The CDR3 nucleotides are TGTGCCAGCAGCCTCACAGGGGATGGAAACACCATATATTTT.

The J gene is TRBJ1-1, the V gene TRBV11-2; 8 nucleotides align to TRBD1. Germline CDR1 and CDR2: SGHAT and FQNNGV. CDR3 length: 17 amino acids. The V segment lost 1 base and the J segment 4 bases; nucleotides outside the gene matches: 11. CDR3 DNA sequence: TGTGCCAGCAGCTTAGCTGGAAGGACAGGGTTGAGCACTGAAGCTTTCTTT. Its protein is CASSLAGRTGLSTEAFF.

The CDR3 DNA is TGTGCCACCAGCAGAACTCAGACTAGCGGGGGGGAGACCCAGTACTTC. Protein product: CATSRTQTSGGETQYF. The chain recombines TRBV15 with TRBJ2-5; 13 bases are a match to TRBD2. The CDR3 totals 16 residues. CDR1 and CDR2 from the germline V gene are LNHNV and YYDKDF (reference sequence). Trimming removed 2 bases from V and 5 bases from J; junction bases left unmatched: 5.

This clone was found once. The chain combines TRBV5-1 with TRBJ1-1; TRBD1 might be the D (5 bases). CDR1 and CDR2 from the germline V gene are SGHRS and YFSETQ. The CDR3 has 15 amino acids. The V end was cut by 2 bases, the J end by 7 bases, with 18 bases between. CDR3 sequence reads: CASSLQPDSKNEAFF. The CDR3 DNA reads as TGCGCCAGCAGCTTACAACCCGACAGCAAGAATGAAGCTTTCTTT.

The rearrangement joins TRBV29-1 to TRBJ2-5; TRBD1 is a possible D gene (6 bases). V lost 1 base and J lost 4, with 19 bases in between. From germline, CDR1 is SQVTM and CDR2 ANQGSEA. CDR3 length: 16 amino acids. DNA for the CDR3: TGCAGCGTTGAAGGACGGGACACCCAGTCCGGAGAGACCCAGTACTTC. It encodes CSVEGRDTQSGETQYF.

The chain has TRBV15 and TRBJ2-7; no clear D gene. The germline V gene has CDR1 LNHNV and CDR2 YYDKDF (reference sequence). Trimming took 1 base from V and 7 from J, leaving 8 bases between them. There are 12 residues in the CDR3. CDR3 coding DNA: TGTGCCACCAGCAGAGGGCTCCGAGAGCAGTACTTC. Translating it yields CATSRGLREQYF.

The chain recombines TRBV27 with TRBJ1-1, with TRBD1 identical over 7 bases. Germline CDR1 MNHEY, CDR2 SMNVEV (reference sequence). J lost 2 bases, V lost 3 bases, and 6 bases had no gene match. The CDR3 has 15 residues. The CDR3, as DNA: TGTGCCAGCAGTTTCTCCGGGACAGCCAACACTGAAGCTTTCTTT. This codes for CASSFSGTANTEAFF.

This chain uses TRBV30 with TRBJ2-4; D gene uncertain. Between the trimmed V and J ends, which lost 0 bases and 6 bases, there was a span of 6 bases. The CDR3 covers 12 residues. CDR1 is GTSNPN and CDR2 is SVGIG in the germline V gene (reference sequence). The CDR3 bases are TGTGCCTGGAGTGTAACAGTAAACATTCAGTACTTC. It codes for CAWSVTVNIQYF.

This clone has only one observation. The V and J genes are TRBV5-4 and TRBJ1-5, with D possibly matching TRBD1 (5 bases). CDR3 length equals 14 residues. Per the germline V gene, CDR1 is SGHNT and CDR2 is YYREEE (reference sequence). Trimming removed 0 bases from V and 3 bases from J, with 7 bases in between. In DNA form, the CDR3 reads TGTGCCAGCAGCTTGGAAGGGGTCAATCAGCCCCAGCATTTT. Protein: CASSLEGVNQPQHF.

V usage is TRBV28 and J usage is TRBJ1-1, with D uncertain. The length of the CDR3 is 13 residues. CDR1 and CDR2 (germline): MDHEN, SYDVKM. With 4 bases removed from V and 0 bases from J, the gap between germline ends came to 6 bases. The CDR3: CASSSRLNTEAFF. CDR3 nucleotide sequence: TGTGCCAGCAGTTCCAGGCTGAACACTGAAGCTTTCTTT.